This T cell receptor (beta chain) was sequenced in a study of T cell responses to AZD1222 COVID-19 vaccine. Study-wide points: Distributed over spike, vaccine-associated CD4 TCRs predominated at 160-218 and 743-854. Repertoire collection took place solely once the T cell response had peaked. Donors were chiefly white British, with a greater number of females, and clonal diversity was perhaps underestimated.

Concerning this clone: Its antigen remains unknown.

With V trimmed by 0 bases and J by 3 bases, 3 bases remained unmatched. Germline loops: CDR1 SGDLS, CDR2 YYNGEE. CDR3 length: 16 residues. The table came from immunoSEQ multiplex PCR; TCRdb's copy has only in-frame clones and leaves some out. The table includes roughly 98,000 clones, approximately 91% detected once. Analysis merged second doses at about 4 or about 12 weeks. The sequence derives from an adult who received the AZD1222 COVID-19 vaccine. The gene calls are TRBV9 and TRBJ2-2; TRBD2 agrees at 9 bases. This specimen consisted of peripheral blood, obtained 28 days after the second AZD1222 dose. The DNA of the CDR3 is TGTGCCAGCAGCGTAGAGTCTAGCGGGGACACCGGGGAGCTGTTTTTT. It yields the protein CASSVESSGDTGELFF.